Listed here are 27 T cell receptor beta chains from one sample, sequenced in a study of cytomegalovirus exposure and HLA in healthy donors. Clones were sequenced by immunoSEQ multiplex PCR, and TCRdb holds only the in-frame ones, with some missing. The sample contains some 150,000 clones, more than 70% of which appear only once. Sequenced: PBMCs. These receptors were obtained from a human donor in good health.

This chain uses TRBV10-3 with TRBJ1-6, with unresolved D. The germline V gene encodes CDR1 ENHRY and CDR2 SYGVKD. The germline V and J ends were trimmed by 0 bases and 0 bases, with 6 bases remaining between them. The CDR3 loop spans 16 amino acids. The CDR3 protein is CAISESEGSYNSPLHF. In DNA form, the CDR3 reads TGTGCCATCAGTGAGTCGGAGGGCTCCTATAATTCACCCCTCCACTTT.

About this clone itself: Other nucleotide sequences from this sample produce the same CDR3. V gene TRBV15 combines with J gene TRBJ1-2; D is uncertain. The length of the CDR3 is 13 residues. V was clipped by 1 base and J by 0 bases, with 3 bases between them. The germline CDR1 and CDR2 sequences are LNHNV and YYDKDF (reference sequence). For the CDR3, the DNA is TGTGCCACCAGCAGAGGAGCTAACTATGGCTACACCTTC. Translated, it gives CATSRGANYGYTF.

CDR3 sequence: CASSSPGLAGSEQYF. The DNA for the CDR3 is TGTGCCAGCAGCAGCCCGGGACTAGCGGGATCCGAGCAGTACTTC. This chain links TRBV13 with TRBJ2-7; TRBD2 matches 13 bases. Germline V CDR1 and CDR2: PRHDT, FYEKMQ (reference sequence). The V gene end was trimmed by 5 bases and the J gene end by 6 bases; junction bases not matched to a gene: 7. The CDR3 length is 15 residues.

This sequence joins TRBV6-5 and TRBJ2-5; D may be TRBD1 (6 bases). The CDR3 sequence is 14 residues long. The germline V gene has CDR1 MNHEY and CDR2 SVGAGI. The V gene lost 4 bases and the J gene lost 3 bases, with 12 bases spanning the gap. The CDR3: CASSFRSGEETQYF. CDR3 nucleotides: TGTGCCAGCAGTTTCAGATCAGGGGAAGAGACCCAGTACTTC.

In its sample, this clone was seen once. The chain combines TRBV4-1 with TRBJ1-1, with D possibly being TRBD1 (5 bases). V dropped 1 base and J dropped 7 bases, with 22 bases sitting between them. CDR3 length: 17 amino acids. From germline, CDR1 is MGHRA and CDR2 YSYEKL. CDR3 nucleotides: TGCGCCAGCAGCCAAGGCTGGGGCAGGAACCTCGCCGATGAAGCTTTCTTT. Its protein is CASSQGWGRNLADEAFF.

The chain has TRBV19 and TRBJ2-5, with D tentatively TRBD1 (6 bases). V gave up 7 bases and J gave up 1 base, with 10 bases separating them. Germline V CDR1 and CDR2: LNHDA, SQIVND (reference sequence). This CDR3 comprises 13 residues. CDR3 bases: TGTGCCAGTAAGGGGACACCCCAAGAGACCCAGTACTTC. It yields the protein CASKGTPQETQYF.

The chain has TRBV7-9 and TRBJ1-1, with a weak D call TRBD1 (5 bases). CDR3 length equals 14 residues. The V and J ends lost 2 bases and 8 bases respectively, with 15 bases between them. Germline CDR1 reads SEHNR; CDR2 reads FQNEAQ (reference sequence). The CDR3 nucleotides are TGTGCCAGCAGCTTAACGGCAGGGAAAGGAGAAGCTTTCTTT. Translating gives CASSLTAGKGEAFF.

The chain carries TRBV5-5 and TRBJ2-7; TRBD1 matches at 7 bases. The trim removed 4 bases at V and 0 bases at J, leaving 7 bases unmatched. The CDR3 extends over 15 amino acids. CDR1 is SGHKS, CDR2 YYEKEE, per germline (reference sequence). CDR3 sequence: CASSRNRGGSYEQYF. CDR3 bases: TGTGCCAGCAGCCGAAACAGGGGTGGCTCCTACGAGCAGTACTTC.

The V and J genes are TRBV30 and TRBJ1-5; weak D call: TRBD1 (5 bases). There are 15 residues in the CDR3. The V and J ends lost 0 bases and 9 bases respectively, with 18 bases between them. CDR1 GTSNPN and CDR2 SVGIG come from the germline V gene (reference sequence). The CDR3 nucleotides read TGTGCCTGGAGTGTACCCCACAGGTCCCACGGGCCCCAGCATTTT. Its protein product is CAWSVPHRSHGPQHF.

The rearrangement links TRBV6-4 to TRBJ2-3, with 8 bases fitting TRBD1. The CDR3 extends over 21 amino acids. Germline V CDR1 and CDR2: MRHNA, SNTAGT. V shed 2 bases and J 2 bases; nucleotides not matched to a gene: 21. CDR3 nucleotides: TGTGCCAGCAGTGACCCCGACAGGGGTTCTATTCAATGGGGAAACACAGATACGCAGTATTTT. This translates into CASSDPDRGSIQWGNTDTQYF.

This clone showed up just a few times. The chain couples TRBV5-8 to TRBJ2-3; D may be TRBD1 (5 bases). The CDR3 totals 14 residues. The germline gives CDR1 SGHTS, CDR2 YDEGEE. Trimming shortened V by 6 bases and J by 4 bases, and 15 bases separated the two germline ends. This CDR3 reads CASKGPGEPDTQYF. The CDR3 DNA is TGTGCCAGCAAGGGGCCTGGAGAGCCAGATACGCAGTATTTT.

This chain uses TRBV5-4 with TRBJ2-7; TRBD1 aligns across 8 bases. This CDR3 is built from 17 residues. Germline assignment: CDR1 SGHNT and CDR2 YYREEE (reference sequence). V lost 4 bases to trimming and J lost 3 bases; unmatched junction nucleotides: 15. CDR3 nucleotides: TGTGCCAGCAGCCTGGATGGGATGTTCAGGGGGCACTACGAGCAGTACTTC. The encoded protein is CASSLDGMFRGHYEQYF.

The chain has TRBV28 and TRBJ2-1; no clear D gene. From germline, CDR1 is MDHEN and CDR2 SYDVKM. The CDR3 has 16 amino acids. The ends were cut back, 1 base at V and 3 bases at J, with 13 bases in the middle. The DNA of the CDR3 is TGTGCCAGCAGTTTATTGGCTAGAACACACTACAATGAGCAGTTCTTC. Translation gives CASSLLARTHYNEQFF. The whole variable domain, remainder taken from reference TRBV28 and TRBJ2-1, is DVKVTQSSRYLVKRTGEKVFLECVQDMDHENMFWYRQDPGLGLRLIYFSYDVKMKEKGDIPEGYSVSREKKERFSLILESASTNQTSMYLCASSLLARTHYNEQFFGPGTRLTVL.

The V call is TRBV28, the J call TRBJ2-5, with 9 bases fitting TRBD2. This CDR3 region has 14 residues. Trimming cost V 5 bases and J 5 bases; bases outside gene matches: 6. CDR1 and CDR2 (germline): MDHEN, SYDVKM. CDR3 DNA sequence: TGTGCCAGCAGTCCTATAGCGGGAGTTGAGACCCAGTACTTC. Protein sequence: CASSPIAGVETQYF.

This rearrangement joins TRBV5-6 to TRBJ2-7, with a tentative D call TRBD2 (5 bases). Germline lookup yields CDR1 SGHDT and CDR2 YYEEEE. The CDR3 spans 17 residues. V dropped 4 bases and J dropped 1 base, with 21 bases sitting between them. CDR3 in amino acids: CASSKRSKVWGSYEQYF. The CDR3 DNA reads as TGTGCCAGCAGCAAGCGGAGCAAAGTTTGGGGATCCTACGAGCAGTACTTC.

J is TRBJ2-7 and V is TRBV11-2, with 12 positions matching TRBD2. The CDR3 contains 18 residues. Germline CDR1 SGHAT, CDR2 FQNNGV. The trim removed 1 base at V and 1 base at J, leaving 8 bases unmatched. CDR3 sequence reads: CASSLVSVLAGGSYEQYF. The CDR3 DNA sequence: TGTGCCAGCAGCTTAGTATCGGTACTAGCGGGGGGATCCTACGAGCAGTACTTC.

The V gene is TRBV5-1, the J gene TRBJ1-4, with D unresolved. Trimming removed 4 bases at V and 8 bases at J, with 15 bases between. The germline V gene encodes CDR1 SGHRS and CDR2 YFSETQ. The CDR3 length is 14 residues. CDR3 in amino acids: CASSLAGGGEKLFF. As DNA, the CDR3 is TGCGCCAGCAGCCTTGCAGGAGGAGGCGAAAAACTGTTTTTT.

The rearrangement joins TRBV13 to TRBJ2-7; 8 bases align to TRBD2. Per germline, CDR1 PRHDT and CDR2 FYEKMQ (reference sequence). The CDR3 consists of 17 residues. The ends lost 2 bases at V and 3 bases at J; junction bases unmatched: 12. In DNA form, the CDR3 reads TGTGCCAGCAGCTTAAATGGGGCGGGGGGCAATATCTACGAGCAGTACTTC. This encodes CASSLNGAGGNIYEQYF.

This clone showed up just once. This sequence joins TRBV27 and TRBJ2-2, with a tentative D call TRBD1 (5 bases). The CDR3 has 18 amino acids. Germline V gene data show CDR1 as MNHEY and CDR2 as SMNVEV (reference sequence). Between the trimmed V and J ends, which lost 1 base and 4 bases, there was a span of 19 bases. The DNA for the CDR3 is TGTGCCAGCAGTTTATTTGGCCTTGGGGCGACTTCCACCGGGGAGCTGTTTTTT. It specifies CASSLFGLGATSTGELFF.

As concerns this clone: An end of the junction does not agree with germline; a read error may underlie this. This chain's CDR3 is CASSPMEGAKEKLFF. Written as DNA, the CDR3 is TGCGCCAGCAGCCCTATGGAGGGGGCTAAGGAAAAACTGTTTTTT. The chain links TRBV4-3 to TRBJ1-4; 7 positions match TRBD1. CDR1 LGHNA and CDR2 YSLEER come from the germline V gene. This CDR3 is 15 amino acids long.

This sequence joins TRBV4-3 and TRBJ1-1; D is unclear. Deletions cut 1 base from V and 10 bases from J, with 16 bases between. CDR3 length: 14 residues. Germline CDR1 is LGHNA and CDR2 is YSLEER. CDR3 nucleotides: TGCGCCAGCAGCCAAGCACGTTATGGTAGCGGAGCTTTCTTT. This translates into CASSQARYGSGAFF.

The chain joins TRBV5-1 to TRBJ1-4, with 8 bases fitting TRBD1. The CDR3 has 14 amino acids. Germline assignment: CDR1 SGHRS and CDR2 YFSETQ. Trimming cost V 2 bases and J 4 bases; bases outside gene matches: 1. CDR3 loop: CASSFGQGNEKLFF. In DNA form, the CDR3 reads TGCGCCAGCAGCTTTGGACAGGGTAATGAAAAACTGTTTTTT. The variable domain in full, with the rest retrieved from reference TRBV5-1 and TRBJ1-4, is KAGVTQTPRYLIKTRGQQVTLSCSPISGHRSVSWYQQTPGQGLQFLFEYFSETQRNKGNFPGRFSGRQFSNSRSEMNVSTLELGDSALYLCASSFGQGNEKLFFGSGTQLSVL.

CDR3: CASRFNYEQYF. The CDR3 DNA reads as TGTGCCAGCAGATTTAACTACGAGCAGTACTTC. The rearrangement links TRBV6-6 to TRBJ2-7; no reliable D call. This CDR3 contains 11 residues. Germline assignment: CDR1 MNHNY and CDR2 SVGAGI (reference sequence). Trimming took off 6 bases at V and 3 bases at J, with 6 bases between the two ends.

Only a few counts were recorded for this clone. The chain uses TRBV7-3 and TRBJ1-1; 10 bases align to TRBD1. The germline V gene has CDR1 SGHTA and CDR2 FQGTGA. The CDR3 has 14 amino acids. Trimming cost V 4 bases and J 5 bases; bases outside gene matches: 4. In nucleotides, the CDR3 is TGTGCCAGCAGCTCGACAGGGGGCATAACTGAAGCTTTCTTT. Protein sequence: CASSSTGGITEAFF.

The chain joins TRBV11-2 to TRBJ1-1; D unresolved. Germline loops: CDR1 SGHAT, CDR2 FQNNGV. Trimming removed 0 bases at V and 9 bases at J, with 5 bases between. CDR3 length equals 11 residues. DNA of the CDR3: TGTGCCAGCAGCTTAGAATATAAAGCTTTCTTT. Amino acids: CASSLEYKAFF.

Notes on this clone: The sample contains more than one DNA sequence encoding this CDR3. This sequence joins TRBV5-1 and TRBJ1-1, with D possibly matching TRBD1 (5 bases). Trimming took 1 base from V and 2 from J, leaving 9 bases between them. Germline V CDR1 and CDR2: SGHRS, YFSETQ. The length of the CDR3 is 14 residues. The CDR3 reads CASSLLTVNTEAFF. The CDR3 bases are TGCGCCAGCAGCTTGCTGACAGTAAACACTGAAGCTTTCTTT.

The chain combines TRBV19 with TRBJ1-1; D not resolved. Germline V gene lookup returns CDR1 LNHDA and CDR2 SQIVND (reference sequence). This CDR3 is 13 amino acids long. Trimming removed 5 bases at V and 2 bases at J, with 9 bases between. The CDR3 is CASSFSRNTEAFF. The CDR3 DNA reads TGTGCCAGTAGTTTTTCGCGTAACACTGAAGCTTTCTTT.